This T cell receptor (beta chain) was identified in a study of vaccination effects on CD4 cells after COVID-19. A remark on this clone: Its specificity is not known.

Only in-frame clones appear in the TCRdb table, and some are missing; sequencing was by immunoSEQ multiplex PCR. The repertoire holds roughly 25,000 clones, with around 71% as singletons. Antigen-specific CD4+ T cell clonotypes were called by their expansion after viral peptide-pool culture in ViraFEST. The culture ran for less than 12 days, and then CD4+ T cells were isolated. None of the vaccinated had previously contracted SARS-CoV-2, and their nucleocapsid antibodies tested negative. Each well held two million PBMC cultured with roughly 10 ug/ml peptides and roughly 11 IU/ml IL-2. The sequence was obtained from a human donor who received a COVID-19 vaccine. The sequenced sample was CD4+ T cells from PBMCs cultured with HCoV-OC43 spike peptides, obtained before COVID-19 vaccination. This sample's subset: HCoV-OC43 spike overlapping peptide pool stimulation.

The CDR3 is CASSLEAGGTEAFF. DNA for the CDR3: TGCGCCAGCAGCTTGGAGGCAGGGGGCACTGAAGCTTTCTTT. This chain joins TRBV5-1 and TRBJ1-1; 7 nucleotides align to TRBD1. The CDR3 length is 14 residues. Per the germline V gene, CDR1 is SGHRS and CDR2 is YFSETQ. Trimming at V came to 0 bases and at J to 4 bases, leaving 3 bases not matched to a gene.